The TCR beta chain described here comes from a study of regulatory T cells in long-lasting Graves disease. Notes on the study in general: Persistent cases favored TRBV28, TRBJ1-2 and TRBJ2-5. A greater number of public clonotypes (roughly 2,700) was shared by persistent patients than by new patients (roughly 930). Accuracy might have suffered from few samples.

Trimming shortened V by 6 bases and J by 9 bases, and 21 bases separated the two germline ends. The CDR3 totals 14 residues. Per the germline V gene, CDR1 is MNHEY and CDR2 is SMNVEV (reference sequence). This clonotype was seen a few times. Its antigen is not identified. Arm-PCR of CDR3 regions and iRepertoire HTBI primers were used to build TCR beta libraries. Source study methods: The samples included approximately 60 TRBV and 14 TRBJ segments. Each CDR3 protein is one row after TCRdb ran MiXCR on the multiplex PCR reads. The authors' filters were not applied to this entry. The sample includes around 450,000 distinct CDR3 sequences, 20% to 25% seen only once; the top ten take less than 9%. Time point defined: persistent/refractory GD, antithyroid drugs over 5 years with positive TRAb. Construction of the TCR library relied on RNA isolated from PBMCs.

The specimen was peripheral blood mononuclear cells (PBMCs), collected when the disease was refractory, from a patient treated with antithyroid drugs. This clonotype was obtained from a female donor with Graves disease. The chain couples TRBV27 to TRBJ2-7, with a possible D match to TRBD1 (6 bases). In DNA form, the CDR3 reads TGTGCCAGCAGCGCCTCGGACAGAACTTTCCGGCAGTACTTC. It encodes CASSASDRTFRQYF.